This record covers a single TCR beta chain. Its antigen is not identified. The sample is drawn from a study of cytomegalovirus exposure and HLA in healthy donors. The overall study: The same platform was used for the 110 or so validation repertoires and the roughly 600 first-cohort repertoires, a later analysis reported. Overall study results and limits: Through in vitro validation, a few CMV-associated chains were shown to be specific for CMV antigens.

Trimming stripped 7 bases from V and 0 bases from J, with 13 bases between. CDR1 is SEHNR, CDR2 FQNEAQ, per germline (reference sequence). This CDR3 contains 16 residues. Assay used: immunoSEQ multiplex PCR; TCRdb lists only in-frame clones, some missing. The sample has more than 250,000 clones, 90% seen once. Material: PBMCs. The clonotype was recovered from a woman in her twenties or thirties in good health and CMV-seronegative. V usage is TRBV7-9 and J usage is TRBJ2-6; D remains unclear. The CDR3 region is CASTPGALSGANVLTF. The CDR3 nucleotides are TGTGCCAGCACCCCGGGCGCGCTCTCTGGGGCCAACGTCCTGACTTTC. The entire variable domain, with the rest obtained from reference TRBV7-9 and TRBJ2-6, is as follows: DTGVSQNPRHKITKRGQNVTFRCDPISEHNRLYWYRQTLGQGPEFLTYFQNEAQLEKSRLLSDRFSAERPKGSFSTLEIQRTEQGDSAMYLCASTPGALSGANVLTFGAGSRLTVL.